The clone carrying this T cell receptor (beta chain) was detected many times. Through a sample-barcoded 5' primer and a J-beta primer mix, a second PCR was run for roughly 6 to 11 cycles. From the 5' RACE reads, TCRdb called clonotypes with MiXCR, one entry per CDR3 protein. The repertoire holds hundreds of thousands of distinct CDR3 sequences, around 48% seen once, with 30% to 40% in the top ten. The data belong to a study of blood T cells in healthy people across ages. On the study more broadly: Template switching captured about one barcoded beta molecule per two T cells.

Germline CDR1 and CDR2: SGHRS and YFSETQ. The length of the CDR3 is 15 residues. V gave up 0 bases and J gave up 0 bases, with 7 bases separating them. Material: blood. The source is a woman aged 55-69 years in good health. The V call is TRBV5-1, the J call TRBJ2-1; D is ambiguous. The CDR3, as DNA: TGCGCCAGCAGCTTGGGATCTCCCTCCTACAATGAGCAGTTCTTC. It yields the protein CASSLGSPSYNEQFF.